Listed below are T cell receptor beta chains from one sample, sequenced in a study of cytomegalovirus exposure and HLA in healthy donors. Libraries were prepared by immunoSEQ multiplex PCR; TCRdb keeps only in-frame clonotypes and omits some of them. Among roughly 140,000 clones listed, roughly 81% were seen once. What was sequenced was PBMCs. The origin of the receptors is a woman in her late teens or twenties in good health and CMV-seronegative. Both conserved end residues are part of each CDR3. Each record gives: CDR3 protein, CDR3 DNA, J gene, clone size, CDR3 length, D gene, V gene. A D gene is named only where the DNA matches it firmly. Not every row has a clone size; where given, it reads once, few, many or a size class.

CDR3 protein: CASSQDRRTGSNYGYTF
CDR3 DNA: TGCGCCAGCAGCCAAGATCGTAGGACGGGATCTAACTATGGCTACACCTTC
J gene: TRBJ1-2
clone size: NA
CDR3 length: 17
D gene: NA
V gene: TRBV4-3

CDR3 protein: CASSSSRGAIEQYF
CDR3 DNA: TGTGCCAGCAGCTCTTCGCGGGGGGCCATCGAGCAGTACTTC
J gene: TRBJ2-7
clone size: NA
CDR3 length: 14
D gene: TRBD2
V gene: TRBV7-2

CDR3 protein: CAISDPSRAYRLDYEQYF
CDR3 DNA: TGTGCCATCAGTGACCCCTCACGGGCTTACAGGCTTGACTACGAGCAGTACTTC
J gene: TRBJ2-7
clone size: NA
CDR3 length: 18
D gene: NA
V gene: TRBV10-3

CDR3 protein: CASSWDSRGQETQYF
CDR3 DNA: TGCGCCAGCAGCTGGGACAGCCGCGGACAAGAGACCCAGTACTTC
J gene: TRBJ2-5
clone size: few
CDR3 length: 15
D gene: TRBD1
V gene: TRBV5-1

CDR3 protein: CASRIASGRGEQFF
CDR3 DNA: TGTGCCAGCAGAATTGCTAGCGGGAGGGGTGAGCAGTTCTTC
J gene: TRBJ2-1
clone size: NA
CDR3 length: 14
D gene: TRBD2
V gene: TRBV5-4

CDR3 protein: CASSLRLAGVFSYEQFF
CDR3 DNA: TGTGCCAGCAGTTTACGACTAGCGGGAGTTTTCTCGTATGAGCAGTTCTTC
J gene: TRBJ2-1
clone size: few
CDR3 length: 17
D gene: TRBD2
V gene: TRBV28

CDR3 protein: CASSQDSYTEAFF
CDR3 DNA: TGCGCCAGCAGCCAAGACAGTTACACTGAAGCTTTCTTT
J gene: TRBJ1-1
clone size: few
CDR3 length: 13
D gene: NA
V gene: TRBV5-1

CDR3 protein: CASSPGLFPSNEKLFF
CDR3 DNA: TGTGCCAGCAGCCCCGGTTTATTTCCTTCCAATGAAAAACTGTTTTTT
J gene: TRBJ1-4
clone size: NA
CDR3 length: 16
D gene: NA
V gene: TRBV5-6

CDR3 protein: CASSLDDGDQPQHF
CDR3 DNA: TGTGCCAGCAGCTTAGATGACGGGGATCAGCCCCAGCATTTT
J gene: TRBJ1-5
clone size: NA
CDR3 length: 14
D gene: NA
V gene: TRBV7-8

CDR3 protein: CSVELRAGEKLFF
CDR3 DNA: TGCAGCGTTGAGCTCAGGGCGGGGGAAAAACTGTTTTTT
J gene: TRBJ1-4
clone size: NA
CDR3 length: 13
D gene: NA
V gene: TRBV29-1

CDR3 protein: CASSYSSGTNEKLFF
CDR3 DNA: TGTGCCAGCAGTTACAGTTCAGGAACTAATGAAAAACTGTTTTTT
J gene: TRBJ1-4
clone size: NA
CDR3 length: 15
D gene: NA
V gene: TRBV6-5

CDR3 protein: CASSRPDLNTEAFF
CDR3 DNA: TGTGCCAGTAGCCGTCCAGATTTGAACACTGAAGCTTTCTTT
J gene: TRBJ1-1
clone size: NA
CDR3 length: 14
D gene: NA
V gene: TRBV19

CDR3 protein: CASSITGEGTGTYEQYF
CDR3 DNA: TGTGCCAGTAGTATTACAGGGGAAGGGACTGGTACCTACGAGCAGTACTTC
J gene: TRBJ2-7
clone size: NA
CDR3 length: 17
D gene: NA
V gene: TRBV19

CDR3 protein: CAWSVSVSKPDTQYF
CDR3 DNA: TGTGCCTGGAGTGTATCCGTTAGCAAACCAGATACGCAGTATTTT
J gene: TRBJ2-3
clone size: NA
CDR3 length: 15
D gene: NA
V gene: TRBV30

CDR3 protein: CASSWPGTRGPETQYF
CDR3 DNA: TGTGCCAGCAGTTGGCCCGGGACTAGGGGCCCAGAGACCCAGTACTTC
J gene: TRBJ2-5
clone size: NA
CDR3 length: 16
D gene: TRBD2
V gene: TRBV5-4

CDR3 protein: CASSPLRRISYEQYF
CDR3 DNA: TGTGCTAGCAGCCCCTTACGCAGGATTTCCTACGAGCAGTACTTC
J gene: TRBJ2-7
clone size: few
CDR3 length: 15
D gene: NA
V gene: TRBV7-7

CDR3 protein: CASRGPGSNEQFF
CDR3 DNA: TGTGCCAGCAGGGGCCCCGGCTCCAATGAGCAGTTCTTC
J gene: TRBJ2-1
clone size: NA
CDR3 length: 13
D gene: NA
V gene: TRBV6-5

CDR3 protein: CASSRIAGGAPQYF
CDR3 DNA: TGTGCCAGCAGCCGTATAGCCGGAGGGGCTCCGCAGTATTTT
J gene: TRBJ2-3
clone size: NA
CDR3 length: 14
D gene: NA
V gene: TRBV11-2

CDR3 protein: CASSLGLAGNQPQHF
CDR3 DNA: TGTGCCAGCAGCCTTGGGCTCGCCGGCAATCAGCCCCAGCATTTT
J gene: TRBJ1-5
clone size: NA
CDR3 length: 15
D gene: NA
V gene: TRBV2